The clone carrying this TCR beta chain was seen repeatedly, ten times or more. Its cognate antigen is unknown. RNA transcripts served as the template for amplifying TCR beta CDR3 regions. The TCR CDR3 was amplified in a first-round RT-PCR using the HTBI primer set. TCRdb reprocessed the multiplex PCR reads with MiXCR, giving one entry per CDR3 protein. This table has roughly 700,000 distinct CDR3 sequences, about 15% appearing once. This entry is derived from a study of T cells in Graves' hyperthyroidism and ophthalmopathy. Overall study findings and caveats: Most thyroid clonotypes expanded above 0.001 were also detected in blood.

Germline V gene sequence: CDR1 MDHEN, CDR2 SYDVKM. Deletions cut 3 bases from V and 2 bases from J, with 10 bases between. CDR3 length: 14 amino acids. What was sequenced was blood. The TCR sequence derives from a woman aged 18-35 years with Graves' hyperthyroidism. The chain joins TRBV28 to TRBJ1-1; D is unclear. CDR3 bases: TGTGCCAGCAGTTTTTGGCAGCTAAACACTGAAGCTTTCTTT. Protein: CASSFWQLNTEAFF.